The sequence of this T cell receptor (beta chain) was determined in a study of cytomegalovirus exposure and HLA in healthy donors. Points from the study as a whole: Presence/absence analyses took donor sequencing depth as roughly uniform. Specific recognition of CMV antigens was confirmed in vitro for three chains (all CMV-associated).

Germline-derived CDR1 and CDR2 are SGHNT and YYREEE (reference sequence). The CDR3 runs to 14 residues. Trimming took 4 bases from V and 1 from J; bases not matched to a gene: 4. A word on this clone: No antigen is known for it.

The PCR made use of 60 Vbeta and 13 Jbeta primers. TCRdb's table, derived via immunoSEQ multiplex PCR, lists solely in-frame clones and lacks some. The table lists about 97,000 clones, roughly three quarters of them singletons. Healthy bone marrow donors made up the cohort. Donors showed nominal health when sampled, although they likely had unrecorded immune exposures. The chain links TRBV5-4 to TRBJ1-2, with 7 bases that match TRBD1. This TCR came from a male donor in good health and CMV-seropositive. The sample taken for sequencing was PBMCs. The DNA for the CDR3 is TGTGCCAGCAGCGTTGGGACAGATAACTATGGCTACACCTTC. Amino acid sequence: CASSVGTDNYGYTF.